One and the same sample provided the 28 T cell receptor beta chains below, sequenced in a study of cytomegalovirus exposure and HLA in healthy donors. PCR employed 60 Vbeta and 13 Jbeta primers. Here immunoSEQ multiplex PCR was the method, and the copy in TCRdb shows in-frame clones only, minus some. The sample carries 170,000 or so clones, around 80% recorded once. Sequenced sample: PBMCs. The origin of the receptors is a man aged 40-50 years in good health and CMV-seronegative.

The rearrangement uses TRBV6-5 and TRBJ1-1, with D perhaps matching TRBD1 (6 bases). The germline V gene has CDR1 MNHEY and CDR2 SVGAGI. The CDR3 totals 16 residues. V lost 2 bases, J lost 3 bases, and 16 bases lay in between. The CDR3 spells CASSYNRYRDDTEAFF. As DNA, the CDR3 is TGTGCCAGCAGTTACAATCGGTACAGGGATGACACTGAAGCTTTCTTT.

J is TRBJ2-3 and V is TRBV5-4, with 14 positions matching TRBD2. Trimming removed 9 bases from V and 2 bases from J; junction bases left unmatched: 8. The germline V gene encodes CDR1 SGHNT and CDR2 YYREEE (reference sequence). The CDR3 sequence is 16 residues long. CDR3 region: CATGTSGGVITDTQYF. CDR3 nucleotides: TGTGCCACGGGGACTAGCGGGGGAGTTATCACAGATACGCAGTATTTT.

This sequence joins TRBV19 and TRBJ1-2, with 7 bases lining up with TRBD1. CDR1 and CDR2 (germline): LNHDA, SQIVND (reference sequence). The CDR3 is 15 residues long. The J segment lost 4 bases and the V segment lost 5 bases, leaving 10 bases of the junction unmatched. The CDR3 loop is CASSGRQGTGYGYTF. In nucleotides, the CDR3 is TGTGCCAGTAGTGGGAGACAGGGAACGGGCTATGGCTACACCTTC.

The J gene is TRBJ2-1, the V gene TRBV27, with 8 bases matching TRBD1. The CDR3 covers 17 residues. The V segment lost 5 bases and the J segment 8 bases; nucleotides outside the gene matches: 17. In germline, CDR1 is MNHEY, CDR2 SMNVEV (reference sequence). The CDR3, as DNA: TGTGCCAGCAGTCGATTGGGGACCCGGACAGGGACGGATGAGCAGTTCTTC. This translates into CASSRLGTRTGTDEQFF.

This clone appeared a few times. The V call is TRBV6-5, the J call TRBJ2-7; the D gene is possibly TRBD1 (6 bases). The V end lost 1 base, the J end lost 3 bases, and 13 bases lay between the germline ends. Germline V CDR1 and CDR2: MNHEY, SVGAGI. CDR3 length: 15 residues. The CDR3 loop is CASSYLTGQSYEQYF. In DNA form, the CDR3 reads TGTGCCAGCAGTTACTTGACGGGACAAAGCTACGAGCAGTACTTC.

V is TRBV10-3 and J is TRBJ1-1; a weak D match, TRBD1 (6 bases). The germline V gene has CDR1 ENHRY and CDR2 SYGVKD. V dropped 6 bases and J dropped 1 base, with 12 bases sitting between them. The CDR3 covers 14 residues. For the CDR3, the DNA is TGTGCCATCAGCTTACAGGGCCCGAACACTGAAGCTTTCTTT. The encoded protein is CAISLQGPNTEAFF.

J is TRBJ1-1 and V is TRBV7-2; D call uncertain. The germline V gene has CDR1 SGHTA and CDR2 FQGNSA. This CDR3 has 14 residues. V shed 2 bases and J shed 4 bases, with 11 bases lying between them. The CDR3 sequence: CASSLLQSATEAFF. DNA of the CDR3: TGTGCCAGCAGCTTATTACAAAGCGCCACTGAAGCTTTCTTT.

The V and J genes are TRBV19 and TRBJ1-2; 7 nucleotides match TRBD1. Germline V gives CDR1 LNHDA, CDR2 SQIVND (reference sequence). This CDR3 has 13 residues. V was pared by 6 bases and J by 8 bases, with 9 bases of the junction left unmatched. In DNA form, the CDR3 reads TGTGCCAGTAGCGACAGGGTACTTGAAGGCTACACCTTC. Translating gives CASSDRVLEGYTF.

The V and J genes are TRBV11-2 and TRBJ1-2; 7 bases line up with TRBD1. This CDR3 has 14 amino acids. Unmatched junction bases numbered 5, after V lost 0 bases and J lost 7 bases. Germline values: CDR1 SGHAT, CDR2 FQNNGV. The CDR3 protein is CASSLDRTGIGYTF. In nucleotides, the CDR3 is TGTGCCAGCAGCTTAGATCGGACAGGAATTGGCTACACCTTC. Based on the CDR3 plus reference TRBV11-2 and TRBJ1-2, the full variable domain is EAGVAQSPRYKIIEKRQSVAFWCNPISGHATLYWYQQILGQGPKLLIQFQNNGVVDDSQLPKDRFSAERLKGVDSTLKIQPAKLEDSAVYLCASSLDRTGIGYTFGSGTRLTVV.

This rearrangement joins TRBV29-1 to TRBJ1-1, with TRBD1 matching over 10 bases. The J segment lost 5 bases and the V segment lost 4 bases, leaving 4 bases of the junction unmatched. This CDR3 is built from 13 residues. Germline CDR1 SQVTM, CDR2 ANQGSEA. The CDR3: CSVGDRGMTEAFF. DNA of the CDR3: TGCAGCGTTGGGGACAGGGGAATGACTGAAGCTTTCTTT.

This sequence joins TRBV10-1 and TRBJ2-7; 11 nucleotides match TRBD2. V was clipped by 0 bases and J by 3 bases; unmatched bases: 1. The CDR3 sequence is 15 residues long. Looked up from germline, CDR1 is WNHNN and CDR2 is SYGVQD (reference sequence). The CDR3 DNA is TGCGCCAGCAGTGAGTCACTAGCGGGGGTCTACGAGCAGTACTTC. Its protein product is CASSESLAGVYEQYF.

This chain joins TRBV9 and TRBJ1-6, with 8 bases lining up with TRBD1. The CDR3 extends over 14 amino acids. Germline trimming cut 3 bases from V and 14 bases from J; bases unmatched to any gene: 10. Germline-derived CDR1 and CDR2 are SGDLS and YYNGEE. For the CDR3, the DNA is TGTGCCAGCAGCGAGGGACAGGCGGCGCTGGCCCTCCACTTT. Its protein is CASSEGQAALALHF.

The rearrangement links TRBV5-1 to TRBJ2-7; maybe TRBD1 (6 bases). Germline V gene data show CDR1 as SGHRS and CDR2 as YFSETQ. V lost 4 bases, J lost 2 bases, and 13 bases lay in between. The CDR3 extends over 14 amino acids. CDR3 nucleotides: TGCGCCAGCAGCCAGGCTGAGGGGGCCTACGAGCAGTACTTC. Its protein is CASSQAEGAYEQYF.

The chain employs TRBV7-9 and TRBJ1-3; 10 nucleotides line up with TRBD1. The CDR3 is 16 residues long. Trimming at V came to 5 bases and at J to 3 bases, leaving 7 bases not matched to a gene. Germline assignment: CDR1 SEHNR and CDR2 FQNEAQ (reference sequence). CDR3 nucleotides: TGTGCCAGCAGCAAACTCCGGGACAGGGGTGGAAACACCATATATTTT. Its translation is CASSKLRDRGGNTIYF.

The chain has TRBV27 and TRBJ1-4; D perhaps matches TRBD1 (5 bases). V lost 0 bases and J 8 bases, leaving 19 bases between the germline ends. CDR1 is MNHEY and CDR2 is SMNVEV in the germline V gene (reference sequence). The CDR3 totals 17 residues. The CDR3 loop is CASSLSDSRDGREKLFF. The CDR3 DNA is TGTGCCAGCAGTTTATCCGACTCCAGGGATGGAAGAGAAAAACTGTTTTTT.

This clone appeared once. This chain joins TRBV18 and TRBJ2-4; a possible D gene is TRBD2 (6 bases). V lost 3 bases, J lost 15 bases, and 12 bases lay in between. The CDR3 covers 11 residues. The germline V gene encodes CDR1 KGHSH and CDR2 LQKENI. In DNA, the CDR3 is TGTGCCAGCTCACCCGGGGGTTTGCTGTACTTC. This codes for CASSPGGLLYF.

The V and J genes are TRBV5-6 and TRBJ2-1, with a tentative D call TRBD2 (7 bases). The germline V and J ends were trimmed by 6 bases and 2 bases, with 18 bases remaining between them. The CDR3 sequence is 16 residues long. Germline CDR1 is SGHDT and CDR2 is YYEEEE. Here the CDR3 DNA reads TGTGCCAGCACCCCCTATGCGGGGGCCACCTACAATGAGCAGTTCTTC. As protein: CASTPYAGATYNEQFF.

This clone was observed a few times. Here the CDR3 DNA reads TGTGCCAGCAGCCCCTTGACGCAGGTAACGGCTGCTGGGGCCAACGTCCTGACTTTC. Its protein is CASSPLTQVTAAGANVLTF. The chain carries TRBV5-5 and TRBJ2-6; D is undetermined. V was pared by 4 bases and J by 2 bases, with 22 bases between. Germline CDR1 is SGHKS and CDR2 is YYEKEE (reference sequence). This CDR3 is built from 19 residues.

The chain carries TRBV6-5 and TRBJ1-1; D ambiguous. There are 13 residues in the CDR3. Germline-derived CDR1 and CDR2 are MNHEY and SVGAGI. The ends were cut back, 2 bases at V and 1 base at J, with 5 bases in the middle. The CDR3, as DNA: TGTGCCAGCAGTTACGCGGAGAACACTGAAGCTTTCTTT. It translates to CASSYAENTEAFF.

The chain employs TRBV10-1 and TRBJ2-7, with a possible D match to TRBD2 (6 bases). V was shortened by 5 bases and J by 1 base, with 9 bases between the two germline ends. CDR1 WNHNN and CDR2 SYGVQD come from the germline V gene (reference sequence). The CDR3 is 13 amino acids. The DNA of the CDR3 is TGCGCCAGCAGTCTCGGAGGGTCCTACGAGCAGTACTTC. Translated: CASSLGGSYEQYF.

The chain is built from TRBV7-3 and TRBJ1-1; 9 positions agree with TRBD1. The J segment lost 3 bases and the V segment lost 3 bases, leaving 14 bases of the junction unmatched. This CDR3 spans 18 amino acids. Germline values: CDR1 SGHTA, CDR2 FQGTGA. The CDR3 DNA sequence: TGTGCCAGCAGCTTCGGGACAGGGCACATTTCGTTATACACTGAAGCTTTCTTT. Encoded protein: CASSFGTGHISLYTEAFF.

This clone was seen more than once but under ten times. J is TRBJ1-5 and V is TRBV29-1; TRBD1 matches at 8 bases. The junction had 5 bases not matched to a gene; V was cut back by 4 bases and J by 6 bases. The CDR3 is made up of 13 amino acids. Germline values: CDR1 SQVTM, CDR2 ANQGSEA. CDR3 bases: TGCAGCGTTGCAGGGGGCCGGCGTCAGCCCCAGCATTTT. It encodes CSVAGGRRQPQHF.

This sequence joins TRBV10-1 and TRBJ2-2, with D possibly matching TRBD1 (6 bases). The CDR3 contains 14 residues. Germline CDR1 is WNHNN and CDR2 is SYGVQD (reference sequence). V lost 2 bases and J 4 bases, leaving 8 bases between the germline ends. The CDR3 DNA is TGCGCCAGCAGTGAGCGCAGGGGCACCGGGGAGCTGTTTTTT. As protein: CASSERRGTGELFF.

CDR3: CASSLYRNTGELFF. Here the CDR3 DNA reads TGTGCCAGCAGCTTGTACAGGAACACCGGGGAGCTGTTTTTT. V is TRBV5-5 and J is TRBJ2-2; D gene uncertain. Between the trimmed V and J ends, which lost 1 base and 1 base, there was a span of 5 bases. The CDR3 has 14 amino acids. Germline CDR1 SGHKS, CDR2 YYEKEE (reference sequence).

The rearrangement links TRBV30 to TRBJ2-2, with 14 bases matching TRBD2. CDR3 length equals 16 residues. Germline V CDR1 and CDR2: GTSNPN, SVGIG (reference sequence). Germline trimming cut 2 bases from V and 7 bases from J; bases unmatched to any gene: 6. The DNA of the CDR3 is TGTGCCTGGAGTTTGGGACTAGCGGGAGCGATCGGGGAGCTGTTTTTT. This sequence encodes CAWSLGLAGAIGELFF.

This clone was seen just once. The chain recombines TRBV5-8 with TRBJ2-7; D uncertain. Per the germline V gene, CDR1 is SGHTS and CDR2 is YDEGEE. The CDR3 totals 14 residues. V was trimmed by 3 bases and J by 0 bases, leaving 10 bases between them. The chain's CDR3 is CASSSINLSYEQYF. The CDR3 DNA is TGTGCCAGCAGCTCTATAAACCTCTCCTACGAGCAGTACTTC.

V and J are TRBV19 and TRBJ1-5; no clear D. The CDR3 consists of 13 residues. Germline V CDR1 and CDR2: LNHDA, SQIVND (reference sequence). Trimming left V 8 bases short and J 1 base short, with 9 bases between. The CDR3 region is CASHPRSNQPQHF. CDR3 nucleotides: TGTGCCAGTCACCCCAGAAGCAATCAGCCCCAGCATTTT. Drawing the rest from reference TRBV19 and TRBJ1-5, the complete variable domain is DGGITQSPKYLFRKEGQNVTLSCEQNLNHDAMYWYRQDPGQGLRLIYYSQIVNDFQKGDIAEGYSVSREKKESFPLTVTSAQKNPTAFYLCASHPRSNQPQHFGDGTRLSIL.

This clone has just one count. This chain uses TRBV7-8 with TRBJ2-1, with D uncertain. Germline loops: CDR1 SGHVS, CDR2 FQNEAQ. V lost 5 bases to trimming and J lost 0 bases, with 8 bases between them. The CDR3 is made up of 14 amino acids. DNA for the CDR3: TGTGCCAGCAGCGAGCGAGCCTCCTACAATGAGCAGTTCTTC. Its protein product is CASSERASYNEQFF.